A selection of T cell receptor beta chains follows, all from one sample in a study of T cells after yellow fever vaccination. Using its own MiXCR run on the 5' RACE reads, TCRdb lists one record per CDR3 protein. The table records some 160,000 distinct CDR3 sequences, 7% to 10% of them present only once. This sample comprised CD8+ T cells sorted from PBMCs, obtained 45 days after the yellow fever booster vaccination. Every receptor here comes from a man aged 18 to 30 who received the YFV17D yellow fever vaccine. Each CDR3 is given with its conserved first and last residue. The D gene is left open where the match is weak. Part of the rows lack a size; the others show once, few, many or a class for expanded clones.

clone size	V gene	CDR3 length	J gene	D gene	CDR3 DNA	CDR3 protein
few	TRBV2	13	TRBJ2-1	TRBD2	TGTGCCAGGAGGACTAGCGGGTACAATGAGCAGTTCTTC	CARRTSGYNEQFF
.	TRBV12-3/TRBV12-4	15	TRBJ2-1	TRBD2	TGTGCCAGCAGACCTCTCGAGCGGGGGGACAATGAGCAGTTCTTC	CASRPLERGDNEQFF
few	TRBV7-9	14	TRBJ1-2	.	TGTGCCAGCAGCTTAGGGGGCTTTCGCGATGGCTACACCTTC	CASSLGGFRDGYTF
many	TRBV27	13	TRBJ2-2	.	TGTGCCAGCAGTTTCTCGAACACCGGGGAGCTGTTTTTT	CASSFSNTGELFF
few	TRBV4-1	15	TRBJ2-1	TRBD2	TGCGCCAGCAGCCCTACTAGCGGTCCCTACAATGAGCAGTTCTTC	CASSPTSGPYNEQFF
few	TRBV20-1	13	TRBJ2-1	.	TGCAGTGTCTTACAGCCCGATTACAATGAGCAGTTCTTC	CSVLQPDYNEQFF
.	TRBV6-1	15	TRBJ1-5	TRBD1	TGTGCCAGCAGTGAATGGGTCACAGGGGGTCAGCCCCAGCATTTT	CASSEWVTGGQPQHF
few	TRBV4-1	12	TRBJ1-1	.	TGCGCCAGCAGCCAAGGGACAGATGAAGCTTTCTTT	CASSQGTDEAFF
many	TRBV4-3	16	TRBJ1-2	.	TGCGCCAGCAGCCTTGGTAGGACAGATCAGACCTATGGCTACACCTTC	CASSLGRTDQTYGYTF
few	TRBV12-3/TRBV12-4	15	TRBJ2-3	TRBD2	TGTGCCAGCAGTCCAACTAGCGACCACACAGATACGCAGTATTTT	CASSPTSDHTDTQYF
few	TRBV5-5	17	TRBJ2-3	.	TGTGCCAGCAGCTTGGTATCTGTCCCCAGGAGCACCGATACGCAGTATTTT	CASSLVSVPRSTDTQYF
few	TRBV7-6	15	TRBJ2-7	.	TGTGCCAGCAGCCCCCGGGATTCATACTCCTACGAGCAGTACTTC	CASSPRDSYSYEQYF
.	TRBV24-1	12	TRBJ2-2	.	TGTGCCACCGGGGACCGACCCGGGGAGCTGTTTTTT	CATGDRPGELFF
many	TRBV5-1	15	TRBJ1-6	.	TGCGCCAGCAGTTTGGGGCAAAGGTGGGATTCACCCCTCCACTTT	CASSLGQRWDSPLHF
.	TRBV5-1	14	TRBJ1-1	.	TGCGCCAGCAAAATGAGGACGGGGAACACTGAAGCTTTCTTT	CASKMRTGNTEAFF
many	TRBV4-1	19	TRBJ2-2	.	TGCGCCAGCAGCCAAGATCTCTCTTACAGGGTGGATCACACCGGGGAGCTGTTTTTT	CASSQDLSYRVDHTGELFF
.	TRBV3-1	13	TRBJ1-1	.	TGTGCCAGCAGCCAGGACGGGATAACTGAAGCTTTCTTT	CASSQDGITEAFF
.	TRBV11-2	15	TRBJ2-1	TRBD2	TGTGCCAGCATGAGGGCAAGCGGGGGGTTCTGGGAGCAGTTCTTC	CASMRASGGFWEQFF
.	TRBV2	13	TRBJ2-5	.	TGTGCCAGCAGACCCTCGACTGTGGAGACACAGTACTTC	CASRPSTVETQYF
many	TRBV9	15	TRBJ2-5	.	TGTGCCAGCAGCGTATACGGGGTCCGCCAAGAGACCCAGTACTTC	CASSVYGVRQETQYF
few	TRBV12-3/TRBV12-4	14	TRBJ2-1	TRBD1	TGTGCCAGCACCCTGGGACAGCCCTACAATGAGCAGTTCTTC	CASTLGQPYNEQFF
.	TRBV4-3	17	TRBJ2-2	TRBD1	TGCGCCAGCAGCCAAGTTGAGAGGGGGCCATCCCACGGGGAGCTGTTTTTT	CASSQVERGPSHGELFF
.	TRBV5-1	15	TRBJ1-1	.	TGCGCCAGCAGCTGGACGGCGAGGGATAATTCTGAAGCTTTCTTT	CASSWTARDNSEAFF
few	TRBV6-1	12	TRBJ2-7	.	TGTGCCAGCATGGACGGGGCCTACGAGCAGTACTTC	CASMDGAYEQYF
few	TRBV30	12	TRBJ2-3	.	TGTGCCTGGAGCCCAGGGCCAGATACGCAGTATTTT	CAWSPGPDTQYF
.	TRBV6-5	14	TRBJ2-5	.	TGTGCCAGCAGTTACTCGATAGGGGACGTGACCCAGTACTTC	CASSYSIGDVTQYF
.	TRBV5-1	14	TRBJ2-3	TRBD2	TGCGCCAGCAGCCTAGGACTAGTACGTGATACGCAGTATTTT	CASSLGLVRDTQYF
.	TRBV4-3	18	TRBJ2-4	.	TGCGCCAGCAGCCCGACTTCGCAACAGGCGAGGGGCAAAAACATTCAGTACTTC	CASSPTSQQARGKNIQYF
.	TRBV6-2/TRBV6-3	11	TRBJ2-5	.	TGTGCCAGCTACGCGGGGGAGACCCAGTACTTC	CASYAGETQYF
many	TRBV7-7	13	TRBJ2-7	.	TGTGCCAGCAGCTTATCGAGCTCCTACGAGCAGTACTTC	CASSLSSSYEQYF
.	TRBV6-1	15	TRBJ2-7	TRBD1	TGTGCCAGCAGTGGCGGGACAGGGACTACGCACGAGCAGTACTTC	CASSGGTGTTHEQYF